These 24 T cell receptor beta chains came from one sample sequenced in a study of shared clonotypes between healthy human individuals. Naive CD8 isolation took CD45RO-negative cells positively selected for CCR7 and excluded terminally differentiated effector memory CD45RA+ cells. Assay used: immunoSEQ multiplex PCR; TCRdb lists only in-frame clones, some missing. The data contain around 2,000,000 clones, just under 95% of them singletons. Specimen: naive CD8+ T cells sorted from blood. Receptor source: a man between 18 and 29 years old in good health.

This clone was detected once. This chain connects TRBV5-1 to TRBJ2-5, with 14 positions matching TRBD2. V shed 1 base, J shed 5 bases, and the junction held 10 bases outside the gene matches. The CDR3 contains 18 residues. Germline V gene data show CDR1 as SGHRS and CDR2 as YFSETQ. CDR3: CASSLLTSGGALEETQYF. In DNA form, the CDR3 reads TGCGCCAGCAGCTTGCTGACTAGCGGGGGGGCCCTAGAGGAGACCCAGTACTTC.

CDR3 in amino acids: CAISESAGYQETQYF. In nucleotides, the CDR3 is TGTGCCATCAGTGAGTCCGCCGGATACCAAGAGACCCAGTACTTC. V is TRBV10-3 and J is TRBJ2-5; D unclear. The germline V and J ends were trimmed by 0 bases and 0 bases, with 8 bases remaining between them. The CDR3 totals 15 residues. Germline V gives CDR1 ENHRY, CDR2 SYGVKD.

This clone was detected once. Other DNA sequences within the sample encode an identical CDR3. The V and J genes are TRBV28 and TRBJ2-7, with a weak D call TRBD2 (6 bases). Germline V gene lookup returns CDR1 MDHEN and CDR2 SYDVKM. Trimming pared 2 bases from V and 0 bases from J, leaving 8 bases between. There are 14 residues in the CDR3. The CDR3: CASSLAGSSYEQYF. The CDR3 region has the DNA TGTGCCAGCAGTTTAGCCGGGAGCTCCTACGAGCAGTACTTC.

CDR3 nucleotide sequence: TGTGCCAGCAGCTGGACAACAGATACGCAGTATTTT. Amino acids: CASSWTTDTQYF. V and J are TRBV11-2 and TRBJ2-3; D is possibly TRBD1 (5 bases). Deletions cut 4 bases from V and 3 bases from J, with 5 bases between. From germline, CDR1 is SGHAT and CDR2 FQNNGV. The CDR3 totals 12 residues.

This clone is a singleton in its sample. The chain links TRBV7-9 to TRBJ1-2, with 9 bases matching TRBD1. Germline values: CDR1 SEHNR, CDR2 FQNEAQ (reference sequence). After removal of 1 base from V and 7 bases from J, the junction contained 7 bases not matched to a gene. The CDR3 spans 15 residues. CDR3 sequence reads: CASSLGAGTGFGYTF. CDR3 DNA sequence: TGTGCCAGCAGCTTAGGAGCCGGGACAGGGTTTGGCTACACCTTC.

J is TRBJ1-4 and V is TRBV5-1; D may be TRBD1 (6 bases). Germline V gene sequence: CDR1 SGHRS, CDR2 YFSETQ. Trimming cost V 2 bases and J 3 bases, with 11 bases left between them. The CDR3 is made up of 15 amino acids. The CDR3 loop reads CASSLQGPANEKLFF. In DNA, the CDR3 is TGCGCCAGCAGCTTACAGGGACCAGCTAATGAAAAACTGTTTTTT.

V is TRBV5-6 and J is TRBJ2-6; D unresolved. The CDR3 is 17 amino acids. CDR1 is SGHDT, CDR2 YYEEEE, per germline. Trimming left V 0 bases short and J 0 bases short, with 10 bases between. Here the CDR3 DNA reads TGTGCCAGCAGCTTGGGGCAGGTATCCTCTGGGGCCAACGTCCTGACTTTC. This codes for CASSLGQVSSGANVLTF.

CDR3 in DNA: TGTGCCAGCAGCAGACTAGCGATCGCCTACAATGAGCAGTTCTTC. Translation gives CASSRLAIAYNEQFF. The rearrangement links TRBV7-2 to TRBJ2-1; 8 bases match TRBD2. The V and J ends lost 5 bases and 2 bases, in that order; junction bases with no gene match: 5. The length of the CDR3 is 15 residues. Germline CDR1 and CDR2: SGHTA and FQGNSA.

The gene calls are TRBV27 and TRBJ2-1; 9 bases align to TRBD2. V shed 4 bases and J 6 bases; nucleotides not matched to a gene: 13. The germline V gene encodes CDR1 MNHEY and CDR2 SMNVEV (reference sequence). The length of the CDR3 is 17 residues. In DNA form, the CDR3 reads TGTGCCAGCAGTTCAGACGTAGCGGGAGTAAGTACCAATGAGCAGTTCTTC. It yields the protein CASSSDVAGVSTNEQFF.

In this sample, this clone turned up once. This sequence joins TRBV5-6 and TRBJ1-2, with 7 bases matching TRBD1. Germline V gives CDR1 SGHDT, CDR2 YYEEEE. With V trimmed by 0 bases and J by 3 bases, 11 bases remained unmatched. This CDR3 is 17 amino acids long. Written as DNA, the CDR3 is TGTGCCAGCAGCTTGGTGGGAGAGGGGGCCTCCTACTATGGCTACACCTTC. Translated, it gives CASSLVGEGASYYGYTF.

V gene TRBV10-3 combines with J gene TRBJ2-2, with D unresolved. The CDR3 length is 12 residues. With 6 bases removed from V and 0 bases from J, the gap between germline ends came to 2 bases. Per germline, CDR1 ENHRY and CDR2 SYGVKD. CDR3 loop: CAISTNTGELFF. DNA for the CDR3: TGTGCCATCAGCACGAACACCGGGGAGCTGTTTTTT.

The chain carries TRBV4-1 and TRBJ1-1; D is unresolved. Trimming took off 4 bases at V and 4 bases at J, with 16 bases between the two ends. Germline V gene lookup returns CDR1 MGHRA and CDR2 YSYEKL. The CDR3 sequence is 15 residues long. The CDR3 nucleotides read TGCGCCAGCAGCCCCCCCGGACGGGCGGGCACTGAAGCTTTCTTT. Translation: CASSPPGRAGTEAFF.

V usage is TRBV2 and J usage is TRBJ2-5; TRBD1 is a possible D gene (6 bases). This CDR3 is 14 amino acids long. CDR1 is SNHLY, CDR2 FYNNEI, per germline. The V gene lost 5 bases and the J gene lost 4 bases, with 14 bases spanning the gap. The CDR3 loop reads CASSSPGDSETQYF. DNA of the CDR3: TGTGCCAGCAGTTCCCCAGGGGATTCAGAGACCCAGTACTTC.

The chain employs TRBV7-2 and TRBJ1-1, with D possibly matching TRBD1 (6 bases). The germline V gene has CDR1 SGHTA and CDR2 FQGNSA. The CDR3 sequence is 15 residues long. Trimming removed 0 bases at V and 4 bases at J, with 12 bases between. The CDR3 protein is CASSLAGGSRTEAFF. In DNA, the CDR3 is TGTGCCAGCAGCTTAGCAGGGGGGAGTCGCACTGAAGCTTTCTTT.

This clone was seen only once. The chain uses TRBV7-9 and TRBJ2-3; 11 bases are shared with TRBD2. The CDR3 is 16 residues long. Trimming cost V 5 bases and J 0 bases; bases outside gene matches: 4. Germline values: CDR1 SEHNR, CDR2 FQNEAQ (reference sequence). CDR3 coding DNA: TGTGCCAGCAGCATAGGGACTAGCGGAAGCACAGATACGCAGTATTTT. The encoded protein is CASSIGTSGSTDTQYF.

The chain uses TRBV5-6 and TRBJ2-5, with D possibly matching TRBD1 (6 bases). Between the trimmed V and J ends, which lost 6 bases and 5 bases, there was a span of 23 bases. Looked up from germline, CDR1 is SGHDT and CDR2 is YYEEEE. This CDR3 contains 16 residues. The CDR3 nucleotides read TGTGCCAGCACCCCGTCCGGGACACGCTGGCTGGAGACCCAGTACTTC. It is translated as CASTPSGTRWLETQYF.

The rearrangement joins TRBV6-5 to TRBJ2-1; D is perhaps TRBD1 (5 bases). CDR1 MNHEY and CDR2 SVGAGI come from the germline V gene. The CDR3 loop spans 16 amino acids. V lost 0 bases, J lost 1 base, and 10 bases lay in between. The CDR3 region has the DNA TGTGCCAGCAGTTACTCACAGGCGTTATCCTACAATGAGCAGTTCTTC. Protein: CASSYSQALSYNEQFF.

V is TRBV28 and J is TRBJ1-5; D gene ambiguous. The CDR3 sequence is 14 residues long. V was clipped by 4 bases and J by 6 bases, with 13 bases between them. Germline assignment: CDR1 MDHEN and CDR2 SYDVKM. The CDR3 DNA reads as TGTGCCAGCAGTTGGGTCCGTGGCCGTCAGCCCCAGCATTTT. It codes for CASSWVRGRQPQHF.

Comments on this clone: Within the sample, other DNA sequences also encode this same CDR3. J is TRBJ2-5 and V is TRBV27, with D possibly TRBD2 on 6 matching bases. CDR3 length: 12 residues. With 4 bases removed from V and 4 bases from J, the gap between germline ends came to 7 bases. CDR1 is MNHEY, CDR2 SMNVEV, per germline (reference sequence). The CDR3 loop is CASSSGGETQYF. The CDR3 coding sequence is TGTGCCAGCAGTTCCGGGGGAGAGACCCAGTACTTC.

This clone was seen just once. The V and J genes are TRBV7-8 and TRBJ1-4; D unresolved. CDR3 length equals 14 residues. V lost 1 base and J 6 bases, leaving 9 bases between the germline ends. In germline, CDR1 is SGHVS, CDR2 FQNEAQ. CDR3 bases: TGTGCCAGCAGCTTAGTTGGGGAGGATGAAAAACTGTTTTTT. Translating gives CASSLVGEDEKLFF.

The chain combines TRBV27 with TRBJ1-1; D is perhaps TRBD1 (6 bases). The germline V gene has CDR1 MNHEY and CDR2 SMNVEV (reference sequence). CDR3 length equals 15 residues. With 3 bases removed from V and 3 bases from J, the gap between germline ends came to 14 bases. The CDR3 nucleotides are TGTGCCAGCAGTTTTATGGATCGGACAGACACTGAAGCTTTCTTT. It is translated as CASSFMDRTDTEAFF.

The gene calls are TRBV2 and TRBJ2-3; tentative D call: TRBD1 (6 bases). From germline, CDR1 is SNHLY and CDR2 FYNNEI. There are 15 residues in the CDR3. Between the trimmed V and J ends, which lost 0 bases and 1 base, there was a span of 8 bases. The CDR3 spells CASSEAHRGTDTQYF. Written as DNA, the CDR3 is TGTGCCAGCAGTGAAGCGCACAGGGGCACAGATACGCAGTATTTT.

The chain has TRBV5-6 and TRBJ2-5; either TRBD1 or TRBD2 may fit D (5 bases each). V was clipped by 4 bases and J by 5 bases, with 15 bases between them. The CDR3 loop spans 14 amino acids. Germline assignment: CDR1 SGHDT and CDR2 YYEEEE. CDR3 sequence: CASSGAERGETQYF. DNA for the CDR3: TGTGCCAGCAGCGGGGCGGAAAGAGGGGAGACCCAGTACTTC.

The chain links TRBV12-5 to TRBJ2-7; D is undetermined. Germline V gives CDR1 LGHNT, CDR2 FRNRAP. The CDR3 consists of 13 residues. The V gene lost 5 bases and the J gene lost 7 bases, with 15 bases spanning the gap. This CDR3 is CASGHTEAEEQYF. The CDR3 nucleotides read TGTGCTAGTGGTCACACCGAGGCAGAGGAGCAGTACTTC.